This TCR beta chain stems from a study of blood T cell repertoires in COVID-19. The overall study: Donors in the United States, Italy and Spain gave samples during acute or convalescent COVID-19.

Original data processing: Using reference gene primer amplification, nucleated cell counts were estimated. The table came from immunoSEQ multiplex PCR; TCRdb's copy has only in-frame clones and leaves some out. V and J calls plus clone size are reproduced from that table; the DNA served to infer D and trimming. The data show under 150,000 clones, 65% to 85% seen once. V was pared by 8 bases and J by 8 bases, with 15 bases between. The CDR3 has 12 amino acids. The germline gives CDR1 SNHLY, CDR2 FYNNEI. The chain uses TRBV2 and TRBJ1-2; a possible D gene is TRBD1 (5 bases). The receptor was derived from an elderly man with active or convalescent COVID-19. Sequenced: peripheral blood. The DNA for the CDR3 is TGTGCCAGCGGACGGGAGGAGGGGGGCTACACCTTC. Protein: CASGREEGGYTF. Using reference TRBV2 and TRBJ1-2 for the parts outside the CDR3, the full variable domain is EPEVTQTPSHQVTQMGQEVILRCVPISNHLYFYWYRQILGQKVEFLVSFYNNEISEKSEIFDDQFSVERPDGSNFTLKIRSTKLEDSAMYFCASGREEGGYTFGSGTRLTVV.